The 25 T cell receptor beta chains below all came from one sample that was sequenced in a study of blood T cell repertoires in COVID-19. Sequencing used immunoSEQ multiplex PCR; TCRdb keeps in-frame clones, though not all of them. The sample carries 400,000 to 450,000 clones, around 91% recorded once. The sample consisted of PBMCs or T cells enriched from blood (not recorded which). The receptors shown here come from a man aged 30 to 39 who had recovered from COVID-19.

The chain combines TRBV7-9 with TRBJ2-7; D not resolved. The germline CDR1 and CDR2 sequences are SEHNR and FQNEAQ (reference sequence). The CDR3 loop spans 13 amino acids. Trimming removed 3 bases from V and 6 bases from J, with 12 bases in between. The CDR3: CASSLSIYGEQYF. The CDR3 region has the DNA TGTGCCAGCAGCTTGAGTATTTACGGCGAGCAGTACTTC.

The chain recombines TRBV6-5 with TRBJ2-1, with 8 bases fitting TRBD1. CDR1 MNHEY and CDR2 SVGAGI come from the germline V gene. Trimming took 3 bases from V and 5 from J; bases not matched to a gene: 3. The CDR3 length is 14 residues. CDR3 in DNA: TGTGCCAGCAGTTATATGGACAGGGACAATGAGCAGTTCTTC. Amino acids: CASSYMDRDNEQFF.

The chain has TRBV11-2 and TRBJ2-2; a possible D gene is TRBD2 (5 bases). The CDR3 is 16 residues long. With 2 bases removed from V and 0 bases from J, the gap between germline ends came to 10 bases. The V gene's germline CDR1 is SGHAT and CDR2 FQNNGV. CDR3 in DNA: TGTGCCAGCAGCTTAAACGGAGGCGCGAACACCGGGGAGCTGTTTTTT. Encoded protein: CASSLNGGANTGELFF.

The CDR3 reads CASMLTGGVAYNEQFF. CDR3 nucleotide sequence: TGTGCCAGCATGCTTACAGGGGGCGTCGCCTACAATGAGCAGTTCTTC. V is TRBV2 and J is TRBJ2-1; TRBD1 matches 9 bases. V was clipped by 7 bases and J by 2 bases; unmatched bases: 9. CDR3 length equals 16 residues. The germline V gene has CDR1 SNHLY and CDR2 FYNNEI.

This chain joins TRBV28 and TRBJ1-5; no firm D call. Deletions cut 3 bases from V and 6 bases from J, with 12 bases between. Germline CDR1 reads MDHEN; CDR2 reads SYDVKM. This CDR3 has 14 amino acids. The CDR3 sequence is CASSFGLRGQPQHF. The CDR3 DNA reads TGTGCCAGCAGTTTCGGACTTAGAGGTCAGCCCCAGCATTTT.

The rearrangement links TRBV4-1 to TRBJ1-5; D unresolved. This CDR3 spans 15 amino acids. The V end was cut by 3 bases, the J end by 6 bases, with 15 bases between. Looked up from germline, CDR1 is MGHRA and CDR2 is YSYEKL. CDR3 DNA: TGCGCCAGCAGCCAGCCCGGGGTGGACCGTCAGCCCCAGCATTTT. Protein product: CASSQPGVDRQPQHF.

This chain links TRBV19 with TRBJ1-1, with D maybe TRBD1 (5 bases). The CDR3 contains 14 residues. V dropped 6 bases and J dropped 2 bases, with 13 bases sitting between them. Germline CDR1 is LNHDA and CDR2 is SQIVND (reference sequence). CDR3 bases: TGTGCCAGTAGGGCTCCGGGGGGTAACACTGAAGCTTTCTTT. Its translation: CASRAPGGNTEAFF.

The chain links TRBV29-1 to TRBJ2-3; D ambiguous. Germline V gene data show CDR1 as SQVTM and CDR2 as ANQGSEA. This CDR3 has 14 amino acids. V lost 4 bases and J lost 0, with 11 bases in between. DNA of the CDR3: TGCAGCGTTGGCGAAGCTTATAGCACAGATACGCAGTATTTT. Translated, it gives CSVGEAYSTDTQYF.

The chain links TRBV5-1 to TRBJ2-5; 7 bases are shared with TRBD2. The junction had 4 bases not matched to a gene; V was cut back by 0 bases and J by 5 bases. CDR1 and CDR2 (germline): SGHRS, YFSETQ. CDR3 length: 14 amino acids. The CDR3 reads CASSLEEGGETQYF. The DNA for the CDR3 is TGCGCCAGCAGCTTGGAAGAGGGAGGGGAGACCCAGTACTTC.

V usage is TRBV19 and J usage is TRBJ2-7; 16 nucleotides agree with TRBD2. Germline V CDR1 and CDR2: LNHDA, SQIVND (reference sequence). This CDR3 spans 16 amino acids. With V trimmed by 6 bases and J by 6 bases, 8 bases remained unmatched. CDR3 DNA: TGTGCCAGTAGGGAGGGGACTAGCGGGAGGGCCTCCGAGCAGTACTTC. Its protein product is CASREGTSGRASEQYF.

The V gene is TRBV7-2, the J gene TRBJ1-4, with D hard to call. The germline V gene has CDR1 SGHTA and CDR2 FQGNSA. This CDR3 has 14 residues. The V end lost 1 base, the J end lost 5 bases, and 8 bases lay between the germline ends. The CDR3 spells CASSLGSGNEKLFF. The CDR3 DNA is TGTGCCAGCAGCTTAGGTTCCGGGAATGAAAAACTGTTTTTT.

The chain recombines TRBV7-8 with TRBJ2-7; TRBD1 agrees at 9 bases. The CDR3 has 14 residues. Unmatched junction bases numbered 5, after V lost 5 bases and J lost 3 bases. From germline, CDR1 is SGHVS and CDR2 FQNEAQ. DNA of the CDR3: TGTGCCAGCAGCCTCGGGACAGGGAACTACGAGCAGTACTTC. Amino acid sequence: CASSLGTGNYEQYF.

This clone was picked up many times. The CDR3 nucleotides are TGTGCCAGCAGCCAACCTTTTTCTAGCGGGGAGCTGTTTTTT. It translates to CASSQPFSSGELFF. This chain connects TRBV4-2 to TRBJ2-2, with D unresolved. The CDR3 is 14 amino acids. The V gene lost 2 bases and the J gene lost 7 bases, with 11 bases spanning the gap. The germline V gene has CDR1 LGHNA and CDR2 YNFKEQ.

This sequence joins TRBV5-4 and TRBJ2-5; no firm D call. CDR1 SGHNT and CDR2 YYREEE come from the germline V gene (reference sequence). The V and J ends lost 0 bases and 1 base respectively, with 7 bases between them. The CDR3 spans 14 residues. CDR3 coding DNA: TGTGCCAGCAGCTTGGACCCGGGCCAAGAGACCCAGTACTTC. Encoded protein: CASSLDPGQETQYF.

V usage is TRBV30 and J usage is TRBJ2-3; perhaps TRBD2 as D (5 bases). With 3 bases removed from V and 2 bases from J, the gap between germline ends came to 12 bases. In germline, CDR1 is GTSNPN, CDR2 SVGIG (reference sequence). The CDR3 is 14 residues long. CDR3 loop: CAWRKVGLTDTQYF. Written as DNA, the CDR3 is TGTGCCTGGAGGAAAGTAGGACTCACAGATACGCAGTATTTT.

The CDR3 region has the DNA TGTGCCAGCAGTGTGGGACTAGCGGGAGAGTACGAGCAGTACTTC. Translation gives CASSVGLAGEYEQYF. This chain links TRBV2 with TRBJ2-7; TRBD2 agrees at 14 bases. Germline trimming cut 4 bases from V and 4 bases from J; bases unmatched to any gene: 3. This CDR3 contains 15 residues. Germline V CDR1 and CDR2: SNHLY, FYNNEI.

This clone appeared a single time. The DNA of the CDR3 is TGTGCCAGCAGCTTCGGGACTAGCGGCGGGGAGCTGTTTTTT. Translated: CASSFGTSGGELFF. The chain has TRBV5-6 and TRBJ2-2; 11 nucleotides agree with TRBD2. Looked up from germline, CDR1 is SGHDT and CDR2 is YYEEEE. This CDR3 spans 14 amino acids. J gave up 7 bases and V 2 bases, and 1 base lay outside the gene matches.

The chain couples TRBV25-1 to TRBJ2-6; no definite D call. The ends were cut back, 1 base at V and 0 bases at J, with 4 bases in the middle. CDR3 size: 15 residues. From germline, CDR1 is MGHDK and CDR2 SYGVNS. CDR3 bases: TGTGCCAGCAGTGAATCCCTCTCTGGGGCCAACGTCCTGACTTTC. Translating gives CASSESLSGANVLTF.

The V gene is TRBV7-9, the J gene TRBJ2-1; 7 nucleotides align to TRBD2. V dropped 7 bases and J dropped 8; count of bases not matched to a gene: 5. Germline loops: CDR1 SEHNR, CDR2 FQNEAQ (reference sequence). The CDR3 is 12 residues long. The CDR3 DNA is TGTGCCAGCACCGGGAGGATCGATGAGCAGTTCTTC. Its translation: CASTGRIDEQFF.

The chain recombines TRBV28 with TRBJ2-7, with a weak D call TRBD2 (6 bases). The germline V gene encodes CDR1 MDHEN and CDR2 SYDVKM. With 11 bases removed from V and 2 bases from J, the gap between germline ends came to 13 bases. This CDR3 region has 12 residues. CDR3 nucleotides: TGTGCCCATAGCGGTATTACCTACGAGCAGTACTTC. It codes for CAHSGITYEQYF. The variable domain in full, completed from reference TRBV28 and TRBJ2-7, reads DVKVTQSSRYLVKRTGEKVFLECVQDMDHENMFWYRQDPGLGLRLIYFSYDVKMKEKGDIPEGYSVSREKKERFSLILESASTNQTSMYLCAHSGITYEQYFGPGTRLTVT.

The rearrangement uses TRBV10-3 and TRBJ1-6; D perhaps matches TRBD1 (6 bases). CDR3 length: 15 amino acids. V lost 6 bases to trimming and J lost 10 bases, with 19 bases between them. CDR1 ENHRY and CDR2 SYGVKD come from the germline V gene. The CDR3 here is CAISPDSLNYSPLHF. CDR3 nucleotide sequence: TGTGCCATCAGCCCGGACAGCCTCAATTACTCACCCCTCCACTTT.

V usage is TRBV10-2 and J usage is TRBJ1-2; 7 bases agree with TRBD1. This CDR3 spans 17 amino acids. From germline, CDR1 is WSHSY and CDR2 SAAADI. Trimming took 4 bases from V and 2 from J; bases not matched to a gene: 13. DNA of the CDR3: TGCGCCAGCAGTGGATACCAACAGGGGTCTCAGAACTATGGCTACACCTTC. Its protein is CASSGYQQGSQNYGYTF.

The chain carries TRBV12-3 or TRBV12-4 and TRBJ2-7, with D uncertain. Deletions cut 3 bases from V and 3 bases from J, with 9 bases between. This CDR3 spans 13 amino acids. Here the CDR3 DNA reads TGTGCCAGCAGTTTTAACAGCCTCTACGAGCAGTACTTC. Amino acid sequence: CASSFNSLYEQYF.

The genes are TRBV13 and TRBJ2-7, with 7 bases identical to TRBD1. Germline V gene lookup returns CDR1 PRHDT and CDR2 FYEKMQ (reference sequence). V gave up 5 bases and J gave up 2 bases; unmatched junction bases: 12. This CDR3 region has 16 residues. The CDR3 here is CASSPTPDRDAYEQYF. The CDR3 DNA is TGTGCCAGCAGCCCGACACCTGACAGGGACGCCTACGAGCAGTACTTC.

The CDR3 sequence: CASSPGGGRDEQYF. CDR3 DNA sequence: TGTGCCAGCTCACCGGGAGGAGGGAGGGACGAGCAGTACTTC. The rearrangement uses TRBV18 and TRBJ2-7; TRBD2 agrees at 7 bases. Germline-derived CDR1 and CDR2 are KGHSH and LQKENI. Trimming took 3 bases from V and 5 from J; bases not matched to a gene: 7. The CDR3 length is 14 residues.